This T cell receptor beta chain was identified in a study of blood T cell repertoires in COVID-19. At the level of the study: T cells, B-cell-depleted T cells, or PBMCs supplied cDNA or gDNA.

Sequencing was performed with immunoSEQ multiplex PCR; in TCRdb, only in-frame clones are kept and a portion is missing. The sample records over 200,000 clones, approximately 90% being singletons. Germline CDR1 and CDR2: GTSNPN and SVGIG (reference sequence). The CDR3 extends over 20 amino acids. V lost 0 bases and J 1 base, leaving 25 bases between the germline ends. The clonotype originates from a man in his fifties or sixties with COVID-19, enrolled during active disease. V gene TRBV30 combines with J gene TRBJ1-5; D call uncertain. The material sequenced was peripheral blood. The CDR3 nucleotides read TGTGCCTGGAGTGTACGTAGGCGCCAAGGCGAGGGTTCAAGCAATCAGCCCCAGCATTTT. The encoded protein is CAWSVRRRQGEGSSNQPQHF.